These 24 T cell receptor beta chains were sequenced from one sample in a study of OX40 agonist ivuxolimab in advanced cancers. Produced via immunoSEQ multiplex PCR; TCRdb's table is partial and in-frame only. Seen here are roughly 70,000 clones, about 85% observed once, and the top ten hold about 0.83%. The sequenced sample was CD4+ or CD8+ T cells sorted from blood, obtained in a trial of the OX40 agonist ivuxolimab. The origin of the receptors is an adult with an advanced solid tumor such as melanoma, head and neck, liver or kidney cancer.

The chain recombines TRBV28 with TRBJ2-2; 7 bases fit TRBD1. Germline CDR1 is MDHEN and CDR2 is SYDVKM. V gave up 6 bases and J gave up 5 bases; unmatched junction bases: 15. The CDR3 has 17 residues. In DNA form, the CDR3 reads TGTGCCAGCAGGCCGGACAGGCTGTCTAAGGGGACCGGGGAGCTGTTTTTT. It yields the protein CASRPDRLSKGTGELFF.

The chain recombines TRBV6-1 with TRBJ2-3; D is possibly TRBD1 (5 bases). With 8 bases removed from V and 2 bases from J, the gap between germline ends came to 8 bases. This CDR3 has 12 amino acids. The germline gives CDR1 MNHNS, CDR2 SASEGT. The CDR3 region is CASLGDTDTQYF. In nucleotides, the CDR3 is TGTGCCAGCTTAGGGGACACAGATACGCAGTATTTT.

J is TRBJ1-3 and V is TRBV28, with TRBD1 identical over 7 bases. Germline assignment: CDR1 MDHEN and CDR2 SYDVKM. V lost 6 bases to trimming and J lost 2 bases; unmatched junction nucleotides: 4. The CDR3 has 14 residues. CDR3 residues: CASSSGTAGNTIYF. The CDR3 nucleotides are TGTGCCAGCAGCTCCGGGACAGCTGGAAACACCATATATTTT.

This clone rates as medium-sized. The CDR3 protein is CASREWARQGAGGYTF. The CDR3 region has the DNA TGTGCCAGCCGAGAGTGGGCGCGACAGGGGGCGGGTGGCTACACCTTC. V and J are TRBV2 and TRBJ1-2; the match to TRBD1 covers 10 bases. There are 16 residues in the CDR3. The V and J ends lost 8 bases and 7 bases, in that order; junction bases with no gene match: 16. Germline loops: CDR1 SNHLY, CDR2 FYNNEI. The variable domain in full, with the rest retrieved from reference TRBV2 and TRBJ1-2, is EPEVTQTPSHQVTQMGQEVILRCVPISNHLYFYWYRQILGQKVEFLVSFYNNEISEKSEIFDDQFSVERPDGSNFTLKIRSTKLEDSAMYFCASREWARQGAGGYTFGSGTRLTVV.

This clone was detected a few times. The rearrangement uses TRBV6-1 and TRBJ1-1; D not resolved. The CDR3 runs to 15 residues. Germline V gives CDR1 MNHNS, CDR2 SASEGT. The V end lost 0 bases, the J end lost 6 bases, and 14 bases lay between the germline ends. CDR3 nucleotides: TGTGCCAGCAGTGAAGCCACTCAACATACGCCTGAAGCTTTCTTT. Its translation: CASSEATQHTPEAFF.

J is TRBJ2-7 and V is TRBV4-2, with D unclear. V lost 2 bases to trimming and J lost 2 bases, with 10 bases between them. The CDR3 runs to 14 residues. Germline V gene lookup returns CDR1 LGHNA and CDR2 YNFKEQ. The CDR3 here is CASSQILGAYEQYF. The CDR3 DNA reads TGTGCCAGCAGCCAAATCCTTGGGGCCTACGAGCAGTACTTC.

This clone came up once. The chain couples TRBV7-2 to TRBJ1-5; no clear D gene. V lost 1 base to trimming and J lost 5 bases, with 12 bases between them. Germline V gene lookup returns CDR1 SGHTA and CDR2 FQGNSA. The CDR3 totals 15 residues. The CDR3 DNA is TGTGCCAGCAGCTTAGACTCACAGCAGGATCAGCCCCAGCATTTT. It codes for CASSLDSQQDQPQHF.

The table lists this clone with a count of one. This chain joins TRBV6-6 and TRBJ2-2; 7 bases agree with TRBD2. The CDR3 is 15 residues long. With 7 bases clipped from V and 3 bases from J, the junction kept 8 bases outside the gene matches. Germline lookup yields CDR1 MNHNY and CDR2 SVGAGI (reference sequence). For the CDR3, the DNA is TGTGCCAGCAAGGTGGGAGGGCCACACACCGGGGAGCTGTTTTTT. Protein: CASKVGGPHTGELFF.

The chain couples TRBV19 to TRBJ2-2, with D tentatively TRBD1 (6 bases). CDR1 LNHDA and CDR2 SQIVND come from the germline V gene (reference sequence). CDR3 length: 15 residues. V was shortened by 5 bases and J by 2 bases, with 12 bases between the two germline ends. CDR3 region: CASSGLGANTGELFF. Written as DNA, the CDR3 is TGTGCCAGTAGTGGTCTGGGGGCCAACACCGGGGAGCTGTTTTTT.

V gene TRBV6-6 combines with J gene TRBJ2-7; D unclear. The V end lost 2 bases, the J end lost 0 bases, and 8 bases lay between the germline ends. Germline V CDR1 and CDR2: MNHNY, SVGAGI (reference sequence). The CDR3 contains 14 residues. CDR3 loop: CASSYLGISYEQYF. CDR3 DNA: TGTGCCAGCAGTTACCTTGGGATCTCCTACGAGCAGTACTTC.

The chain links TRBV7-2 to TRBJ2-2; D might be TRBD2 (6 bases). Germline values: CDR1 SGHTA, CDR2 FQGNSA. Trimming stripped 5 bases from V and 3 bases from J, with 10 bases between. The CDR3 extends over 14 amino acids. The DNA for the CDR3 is TGTGCCAGCAGCGTCAGACTAGACACCGGGGAGCTGTTTTTT. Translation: CASSVRLDTGELFF.

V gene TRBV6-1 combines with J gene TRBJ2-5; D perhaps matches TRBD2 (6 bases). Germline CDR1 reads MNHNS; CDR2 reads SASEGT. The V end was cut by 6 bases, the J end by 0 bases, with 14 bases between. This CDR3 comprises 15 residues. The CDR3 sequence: CASSLRGIYQETQYF. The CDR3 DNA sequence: TGTGCCAGCAGCCTTCGGGGGATCTACCAAGAGACCCAGTACTTC.

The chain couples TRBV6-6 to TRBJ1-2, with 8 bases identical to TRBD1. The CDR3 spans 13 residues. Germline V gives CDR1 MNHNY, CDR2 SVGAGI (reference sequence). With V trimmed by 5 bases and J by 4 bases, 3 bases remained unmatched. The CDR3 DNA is TGTGCCAGCAGTCCGACAGGGGCCTATGGCTACACCTTC. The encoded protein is CASSPTGAYGYTF.

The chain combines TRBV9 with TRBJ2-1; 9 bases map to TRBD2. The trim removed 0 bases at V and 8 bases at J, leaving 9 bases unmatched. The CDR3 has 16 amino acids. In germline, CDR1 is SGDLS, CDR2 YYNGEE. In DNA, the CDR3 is TGTGCCAGCAGCGTAGGGATAGCGGGAGTTTTCGATGAGCAGTTCTTC. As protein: CASSVGIAGVFDEQFF.

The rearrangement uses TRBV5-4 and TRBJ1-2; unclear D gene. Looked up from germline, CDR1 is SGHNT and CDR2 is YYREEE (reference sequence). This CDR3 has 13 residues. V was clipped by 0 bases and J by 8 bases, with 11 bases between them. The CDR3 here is CASSLEGFRGYTF. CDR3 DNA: TGTGCCAGCAGCTTGGAAGGCTTCCGGGGCTACACCTTC.

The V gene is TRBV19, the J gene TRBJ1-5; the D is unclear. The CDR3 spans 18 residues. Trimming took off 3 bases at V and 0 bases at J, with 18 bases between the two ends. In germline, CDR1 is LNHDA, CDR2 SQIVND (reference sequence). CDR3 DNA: TGTGCCAGTAGTATGGTCAGATCGAGAGGTAATAGCAATCAGCCCCAGCATTTT. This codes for CASSMVRSRGNSNQPQHF.

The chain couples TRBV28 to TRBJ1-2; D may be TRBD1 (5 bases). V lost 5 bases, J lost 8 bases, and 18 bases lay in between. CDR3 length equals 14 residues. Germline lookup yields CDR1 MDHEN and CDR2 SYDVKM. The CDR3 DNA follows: TGTGCCAGCAGTACACCATCAGGGACTGGGGGCTACACCTTC. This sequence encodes CASSTPSGTGGYTF.

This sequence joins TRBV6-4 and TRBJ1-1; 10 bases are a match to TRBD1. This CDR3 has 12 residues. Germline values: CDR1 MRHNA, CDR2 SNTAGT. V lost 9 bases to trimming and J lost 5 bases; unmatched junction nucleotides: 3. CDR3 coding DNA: TGTGCCAGGACAGGGGGCGAGACTGAAGCTTTCTTT. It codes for CARTGGETEAFF.

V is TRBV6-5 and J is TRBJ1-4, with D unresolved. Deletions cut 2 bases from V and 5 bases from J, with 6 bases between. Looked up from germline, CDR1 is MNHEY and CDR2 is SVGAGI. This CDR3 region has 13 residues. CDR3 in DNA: TGTGCCAGCAGTTACATGGGAAATGAAAAACTGTTTTTT. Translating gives CASSYMGNEKLFF.

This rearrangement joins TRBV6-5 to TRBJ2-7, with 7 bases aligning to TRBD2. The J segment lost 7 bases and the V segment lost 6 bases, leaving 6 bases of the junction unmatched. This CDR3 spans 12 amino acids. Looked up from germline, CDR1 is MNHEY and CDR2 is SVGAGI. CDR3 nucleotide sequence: TGTGCCAGCAGAACGGGAGGTGGTGAGCAGTACTTC. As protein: CASRTGGGEQYF.

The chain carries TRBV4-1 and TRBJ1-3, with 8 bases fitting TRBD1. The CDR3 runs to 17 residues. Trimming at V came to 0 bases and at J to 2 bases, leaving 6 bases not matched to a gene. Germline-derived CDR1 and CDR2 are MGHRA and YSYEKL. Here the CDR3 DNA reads TGCGCCAGCAGCCAAGATTCCAGGACAGGGACTGGAAACACCATATATTTT. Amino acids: CASSQDSRTGTGNTIYF.

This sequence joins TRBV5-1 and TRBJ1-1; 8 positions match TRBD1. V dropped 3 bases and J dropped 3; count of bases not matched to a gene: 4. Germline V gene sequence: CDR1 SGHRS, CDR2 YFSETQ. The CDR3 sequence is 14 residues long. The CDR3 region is CASSSGGMDTEAFF. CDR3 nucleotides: TGCGCCAGCAGCTCAGGGGGCATGGACACTGAAGCTTTCTTT.

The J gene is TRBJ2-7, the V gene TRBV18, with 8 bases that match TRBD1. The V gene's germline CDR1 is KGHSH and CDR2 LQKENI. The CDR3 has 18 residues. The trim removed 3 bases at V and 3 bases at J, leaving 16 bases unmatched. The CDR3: CASSPGQGLGNIGYEQYF. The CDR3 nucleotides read TGTGCCAGCTCACCTGGACAGGGCCTAGGAAACATCGGCTACGAGCAGTACTTC. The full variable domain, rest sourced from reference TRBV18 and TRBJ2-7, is NAGVMQNPRHLVRRRGQEARLRCSPMKGHSHVYWYRQLPEEGLKFMVYLQKENIIDESGMPKERFSAEFPKEGPSILRIQQVVRGDSAAYFCASSPGQGLGNIGYEQYFGPGTRLTVT.

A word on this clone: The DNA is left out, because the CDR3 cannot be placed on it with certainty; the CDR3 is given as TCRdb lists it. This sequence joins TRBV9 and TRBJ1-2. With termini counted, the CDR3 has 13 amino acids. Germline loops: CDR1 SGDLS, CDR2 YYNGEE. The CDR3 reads CASSATVGDGTTF.